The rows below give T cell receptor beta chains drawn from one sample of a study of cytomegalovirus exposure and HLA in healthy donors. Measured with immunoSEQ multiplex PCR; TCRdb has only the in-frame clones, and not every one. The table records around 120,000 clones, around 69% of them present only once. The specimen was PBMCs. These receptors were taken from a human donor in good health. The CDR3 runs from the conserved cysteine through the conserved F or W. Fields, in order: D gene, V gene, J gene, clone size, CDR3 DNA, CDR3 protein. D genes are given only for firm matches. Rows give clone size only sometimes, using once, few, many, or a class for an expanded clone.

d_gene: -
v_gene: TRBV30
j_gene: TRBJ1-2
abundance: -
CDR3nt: TGTGCCTGGAAGAAGGGGATGGGTGGCTACACCTTC
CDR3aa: CAWKKGMGGYTF

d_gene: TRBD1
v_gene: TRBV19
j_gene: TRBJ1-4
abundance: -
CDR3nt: TGTGCCAGTAGTCAAGGCGACAGGGGGCTCTCTAATGAAAAACTGTTTTTT
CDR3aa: CASSQGDRGLSNEKLFF

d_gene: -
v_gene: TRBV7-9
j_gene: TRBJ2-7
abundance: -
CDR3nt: TGTGCCAGCAGCTTAGCCGGAATTTTCACAGGGTCCGAGCAGTACTTC
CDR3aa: CASSLAGIFTGSEQYF

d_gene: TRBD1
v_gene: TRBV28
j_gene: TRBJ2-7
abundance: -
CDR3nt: TGTGCCAGCAGGGACAGGGGGACCTACGAGCAGTACTTC
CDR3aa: CASRDRGTYEQYF

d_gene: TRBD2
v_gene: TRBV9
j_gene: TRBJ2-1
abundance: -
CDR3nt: TGTGCCAGCAGCGTAGGTCTAGCGGAGAACAATGAGCAGTTCTTC
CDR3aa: CASSVGLAENNEQFF

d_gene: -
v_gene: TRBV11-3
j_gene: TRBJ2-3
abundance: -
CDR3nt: TGTGCCAGCAGCGCCCGGAGGGGTATGGGCACAGATACGCAGTATTTT
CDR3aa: CASSARRGMGTDTQYF

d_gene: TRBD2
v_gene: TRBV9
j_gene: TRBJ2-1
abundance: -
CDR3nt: TGTGCCAGCAGCGTAGACCTGGCGGGAGGCGACAATGAGCAGTTCTTC
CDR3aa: CASSVDLAGGDNEQFF

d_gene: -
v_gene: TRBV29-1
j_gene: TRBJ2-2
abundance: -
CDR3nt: TGCAGCGCCCGAGGAGGCGGGGAGCTGTTTTTT
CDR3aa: CSARGGGELFF

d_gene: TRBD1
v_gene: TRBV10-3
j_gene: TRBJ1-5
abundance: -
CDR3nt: TGTGCCATCAGTGGAGGCTCGGCAGGGGGCGCGGGTACCAGCCAGCCCCAGCATTTT
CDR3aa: CAISGGSAGGAGTSQPQHF

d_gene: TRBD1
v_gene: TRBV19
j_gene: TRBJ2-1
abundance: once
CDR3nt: TGTGCCAGTAGTATCGGGGACAGGGCCTACAATGAGCAGTTCTTC
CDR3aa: CASSIGDRAYNEQFF

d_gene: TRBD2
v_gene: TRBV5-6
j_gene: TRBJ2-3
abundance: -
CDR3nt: TGTGCCAGCAGAAGACTAGCGGGGGGCCGCACAGATACGCAGTATTTT
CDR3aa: CASRRLAGGRTDTQYF